The present entry profiles one T cell receptor (beta chain) with its context. This sample includes further DNA sequences coding for the same CDR3. The CDR3 extends over 13 amino acids. Germline V gene sequence: CDR1 GTSNPN, CDR2 SVGIG (reference sequence). Trimming shortened V by 4 bases and J by 0 bases, and 9 bases separated the two germline ends. These data belong to a study of chemoradiotherapy in HPV16-positive cancers. The repertoire was sequenced with immunoSEQ multiplex PCR; TCRdb's copy has only in-frame clones and lacks some. The sample carries about 8,200 clones, around 75% recorded once. The sequence came from a human donor with HPV-associated anogenital cancer. The specimen comprised tumor tissue, sampled from a patient who underwent chemoradiotherapy. This chain links TRBV30 with TRBJ1-1; D remains ambiguous. CDR3 DNA sequence: TGTGCCTGGACTGCTATAATGAACACTGAAGCTTTCTTT. Protein sequence: CAWTAIMNTEAFF.